Listed below are T cell receptor beta chains from one sample, sequenced in a study of spatial heterogeneity in lung cancer. TCRdb re-called the 5' RACE reads with MiXCR, one entry per CDR3 protein. The table records about 85,000 distinct CDR3 sequences, under 25% of them present only once. Sequences were derived from PBMCs, sampled at surgery. The receptors come from a male donor with early-stage non-small cell lung cancer. Each CDR3 is given with its conserved first and last residue. The D gene is left open where the match is weak. Clone size is stated in some rows and not others, as once, few, many or a class when expanded.

CDR3: CASRPLAGGPNTGELFF
DNA: TGTGCCAGCAGACCTCTCGCGGGGGGCCCGAACACCGGGGAGCTGTTTTTT
D: TRBD2
V: TRBV2
J: TRBJ2-2
size: .

CDR3: CASRVEDTGELFF
DNA: TGTGCCAGTAGGGTCGAGGACACCGGGGAGCTGTTTTTT
D: .
V: TRBV19
J: TRBJ2-2
size: few

CDR3: CASSEAGARDSLATDTQYF
DNA: TGTGCCAGCTCCGAAGCCGGAGCTCGGGACAGCCTTGCGACAGATACGCAGTATTTT
D: TRBD1
V: TRBV18
J: TRBJ2-3
size: .

CDR3: CASSISPRQGRGADTQYF
DNA: TGCGCCAGCAGCATCTCCCCACGACAGGGGCGGGGAGCAGATACGCAGTATTTT
D: TRBD1
V: TRBV5-1
J: TRBJ2-3
size: .

CDR3: CAWSASSPLHF
DNA: TGTGCCTGGAGTGCTTCTTCACCCCTCCACTTT
D: .
V: TRBV30
J: TRBJ1-6
size: .

CDR3: CASSTSTRDRAQYF
DNA: TGTGCCAGTAGTACCTCCACCCGGGACAGGGCGCAGTATTTT
D: TRBD1
V: TRBV19
J: TRBJ2-3
size: few

CDR3: CASSITVGLAGGSYSTDTQYF
DNA: TGTGCCAGCAGCATCACCGTCGGACTAGCGGGGGGCTCCTATAGCACAGATACGCAGTATTTT
D: TRBD2
V: TRBV5-5
J: TRBJ2-3
size: .

CDR3: CASSFYQETQYF
DNA: TGTGCCAGCAGCTTCTATCAAGAGACCCAGTACTTC
D: .
V: TRBV7-2
J: TRBJ2-5
size: medium-sized

CDR3: CSVLGQKNIGELFF
DNA: TGCAGCGTCTTGGGACAGAAGAACATCGGGGAGCTGTTTTTT
D: TRBD1
V: TRBV29-1
J: TRBJ2-2
size: .

CDR3: CASSPVGQMNTEAFF
DNA: TGTGCCAGCTCACCAGTAGGACAGATGAACACTGAAGCTTTCTTT
D: .
V: TRBV18
J: TRBJ1-1
size: few

CDR3: CASSLQRQNEQFF
DNA: TGTGCCAGCAGCCTCCAACGACAGAATGAGCAGTTCTTC
D: .
V: TRBV7-2
J: TRBJ2-1
size: few

CDR3: CASSSRPGTNTGELFF
DNA: TGTGCCAGCAGCTCCAGGCCAGGGACGAACACCGGGGAGCTGTTTTTT
D: .
V: TRBV7-2
J: TRBJ2-2
size: few

CDR3: CASSLSGPPTDTQYF
DNA: TGTGCCAGCAGTCTGAGCGGCCCCCCCACAGATACGCAGTATTTT
D: .
V: TRBV27
J: TRBJ2-3
size: .

CDR3: CASSLRGPETQYF
DNA: TGTGCCAGCAGTTTAAGGGGTCCAGAGACCCAGTACTTC
D: .
V: TRBV27
J: TRBJ2-5
size: many

CDR3: CASSPTSRHYEQYF
DNA: TGTGCCAGCTCCCCTACCTCCCGTCACTACGAGCAGTACTTC
D: .
V: TRBV18
J: TRBJ2-7
size: few

CDR3: CASSPGRHTDTQYF
DNA: TGTGCCAGCAGCCCCGGACGCCACACAGATACGCAGTATTTT
D: .
V: TRBV7-3
J: TRBJ2-3
size: few

CDR3: CASSMTGKLFNEQFF
DNA: TGCGCCAGCAGCATGACAGGGAAATTGTTCAATGAGCAGTTCTTC
D: TRBD1
V: TRBV5-1
J: TRBJ2-1
size: .

CDR3: CASSQDGTVKNIQYF
DNA: TGTGCCAGCAGCCAAGACGGGACAGTTAAAAACATTCAGTACTTC
D: TRBD1
V: TRBV3-1
J: TRBJ2-4
size: .

CDR3: CASSLRLGGPYTDTQYF
DNA: TGTGCCAGCAGCTTGCGATTGGGGGGGCCCTACACAGATACGCAGTATTTT
D: .
V: TRBV5-4
J: TRBJ2-3
size: .

CDR3: CASSLALLAGVTGELFF
DNA: TGCGCCAGCAGCTTGGCTCTCCTAGCGGGAGTCACCGGGGAGCTGTTTTTT
D: TRBD2
V: TRBV5-1
J: TRBJ2-2
size: .

CDR3: CASSLGQGSYEQYF
DNA: TGTGCCAGCAGTTTGGGACAGGGCTCCTACGAGCAGTACTTC
D: TRBD1
V: TRBV28
J: TRBJ2-7
size: .

CDR3: CASSAGQGAMAYTF
DNA: TGTGCCAGTAGTGCTGGACAGGGGGCGATGGCCTACACCTTC
D: TRBD1
V: TRBV19
J: TRBJ1-2
size: .

CDR3: CASSPGIRGSYEQYF
DNA: TGTGCCAGCAGTCCAGGGATTAGGGGCTCCTACGAGCAGTACTTC
D: .
V: TRBV27
J: TRBJ2-7
size: .

CDR3: CASRSLYEQYF
DNA: TGTGCCAGCAGAAGCCTTTACGAGCAGTACTTC
D: .
V: TRBV6-5
J: TRBJ2-7
size: .

CDR3: CATSAIQDTDTQYF
DNA: TGTGCCACCAGTGCCATACAAGACACAGATACGCAGTATTTT
D: .
V: TRBV24-1
J: TRBJ2-3
size: .

CDR3: CASSLSHFATNEKLFF
DNA: TGTGCCAGCAGTTTATCTCACTTTGCAACTAATGAAAAACTGTTTTTT
D: .
V: TRBV27
J: TRBJ1-4
size: .

CDR3: CSVGYGLRTEAFF
DNA: TGCAGCGTTGGGTACGGCCTAAGGACTGAAGCTTTCTTT
D: .
V: TRBV29-1
J: TRBJ1-1
size: few

CDR3: CASSRGQYNEQFF
DNA: TGTGCCAGCAGCCGGGGACAGTACAATGAGCAGTTCTTC
D: TRBD1
V: TRBV6-2/TRBV6-3
J: TRBJ2-1
size: .

CDR3: CASSLVGPVQTQYF
DNA: TGTGCCAGCAGCTTAGTGGGACCCGTGCAGACCCAGTACTTC
D: .
V: TRBV11-3
J: TRBJ2-5
size: .

CDR3: CASSRTDRGAETQYF
DNA: TGTGCCAGCAGCCGGACCGACAGGGGTGCGGAGACCCAGTACTTC
D: TRBD1
V: TRBV7-3
J: TRBJ2-5
size: .

CDR3: CASSLAWQHEQYF
DNA: TGTGCCAGCAGCCTCGCTTGGCAACACGAGCAGTACTTC
D: .
V: TRBV3-1
J: TRBJ2-7
size: .

CDR3: CALAARGDTEAFF
DNA: TGTGCCCTCGCAGCGAGGGGAGACACTGAAGCTTTCTTT
D: .
V: TRBV5-4
J: TRBJ1-1
size: .

CDR3: CASSLTGEPGNTIYF
DNA: TGTGCCAGCAGCTTAACAGGGGAACCTGGAAACACCATATATTTT
D: TRBD1
V: TRBV14
J: TRBJ1-3
size: .

CDR3: CASSAHRVVGTGELFF
DNA: TGTGCCAGCAGCGCCCACAGGGTAGTAGGTACCGGGGAGCTGTTTTTT
D: .
V: TRBV9
J: TRBJ2-2
size: .

CDR3: CASSLQGMSNQPQHF
DNA: TGTGCCAGCAGCTTACAGGGGATGAGCAATCAGCCCCAGCATTTT
D: TRBD1
V: TRBV27
J: TRBJ1-5
size: once

CDR3: CASSSYLAGEVMGAYEQFF
DNA: TGTGCCAGCAGTTCCTACTTGGCGGGAGAGGTTATGGGCGCGTATGAGCAGTTCTTC
D: TRBD2
V: TRBV28
J: TRBJ2-1
size: few

CDR3: CASSPARGLSGNTIYF
DNA: TGTGCCAGCTCACCGGCCAGGGGGCTGTCTGGAAACACCATATATTTT
D: TRBD1
V: TRBV18
J: TRBJ1-3
size: few

CDR3: CASSLLGQGASRDTEAFF
DNA: TGCGCCAGCAGCTTGCTAGGACAGGGGGCAAGTAGGGACACTGAAGCTTTCTTT
D: TRBD1
V: TRBV5-1
J: TRBJ1-1
size: few

CDR3: CASSQEGTDTQYF
DNA: TGTGCCAGCAGCCAAGAGGGAACAGATACGCAGTATTTT
D: .
V: TRBV3-1
J: TRBJ2-3
size: few

CDR3: CASRQGSGYEQYF
DNA: TGCGCCAGCAGGCAGGGGTCTGGCTACGAGCAGTACTTC
D: .
V: TRBV5-1
J: TRBJ2-7
size: .

CDR3: CASSQGEAGTQYF
DNA: TGTGCCAGCAGCCAAGGGGAGGCTGGTACGCAGTATTTT
D: .
V: TRBV3-1
J: TRBJ2-3
size: .

CDR3: CASSEAGLNEQFF
DNA: TGTGCCAGCAGTGAAGCGGGTCTAAACGAGCAGTTCTTC
D: .
V: TRBV2
J: TRBJ2-1
size: few

CDR3: CASSRNNYEQYF
DNA: TGCGCCAGCAGCCGAAATAACTACGAGCAGTACTTC
D: .
V: TRBV5-1
J: TRBJ2-7
size: .

CDR3: CSVELYSYEQYF
DNA: TGCAGCGTTGAGCTGTACTCCTACGAGCAGTACTTC
D: .
V: TRBV29-1
J: TRBJ2-7
size: .

CDR3: CAIQTGMLNEQYF
DNA: TGTGCCATTCAGACAGGTATGCTAAACGAGCAGTACTTC
D: .
V: TRBV10-3
J: TRBJ2-7
size: many

CDR3: CASSQEWTVYNEQFF
DNA: TGCGCCAGCAGCCAAGAGTGGACTGTCTACAATGAGCAGTTCTTC
D: .
V: TRBV4-3
J: TRBJ2-1
size: .

CDR3: CASSQGTGNTEAFF
DNA: TGCGCCAGCAGCCAAGGGACAGGGAACACTGAAGCTTTCTTT
D: TRBD1
V: TRBV5-1
J: TRBJ1-1
size: .

CDR3: CASIEGANTGELFF
DNA: TGTGCCAGCATAGAGGGGGCGAACACCGGGGAGCTGTTTTTT
D: .
V: TRBV6-6
J: TRBJ2-2
size: .

CDR3: CASSSSGQIYYGYTF
DNA: TGTGCCAGTAGTTCAAGTGGCCAGATATACTATGGCTACACCTTC
D: .
V: TRBV19
J: TRBJ1-2
size: many

CDR3: CASSQLEGITEAFF
DNA: TGTGCCAGCAGCCAACTCGAGGGGATCACTGAAGCTTTCTTT
D: .
V: TRBV3-1
J: TRBJ1-1
size: .

CDR3: CASSLSENQPQHF
DNA: TGTGCCAGCAGCTTGTCAGAGAATCAGCCCCAGCATTTT
D: .
V: TRBV7-9
J: TRBJ1-5
size: few

CDR3: CASSSMLGPNTEAFF
DNA: TGCGCCAGCAGCTCGATGCTCGGACCAAACACTGAAGCTTTCTTT
D: .
V: TRBV5-1
J: TRBJ1-1
size: .